One and the same sample provided the 29 T cell receptor beta chains below, sequenced in a study of cytomegalovirus exposure and HLA in healthy donors. Repertoires were generated with immunoSEQ multiplex PCR, while TCRdb's copy carries only in-frame clones and drops some. The table shows roughly 190,000 clones, with about 89% occurring only once. Sequencing was done on a sample of PBMCs. These receptors all stem from a man aged 25 to 40 in good health and CMV-seropositive.

This sequence joins TRBV28 and TRBJ2-2; D unresolved. Germline V gene data show CDR1 as MDHEN and CDR2 as SYDVKM. The V end was cut by 6 bases, the J end by 2 bases, with 13 bases between. This CDR3 is 15 amino acids long. Here the CDR3 reads CASRSLLLNTGELFF. DNA of the CDR3: TGTGCCAGCAGGTCCCTACTCCTAAACACCGGGGAGCTGTTTTTT.

V gene TRBV10-3 combines with J gene TRBJ2-3; D is perhaps TRBD1 (6 bases). The CDR3 covers 15 residues. Trimming stripped 3 bases from V and 0 bases from J, with 10 bases between. The germline gives CDR1 ENHRY, CDR2 SYGVKD. The CDR3, as DNA: TGTGCCATCAGTGACCCAGGGACAAGCACAGATACGCAGTATTTT. Protein: CAISDPGTSTDTQYF.

V is TRBV27 and J is TRBJ2-7; 9 nucleotides match TRBD1. The CDR3 is 14 residues long. V lost 2 bases to trimming and J lost 2 bases; unmatched junction nucleotides: 1. Germline V gene data show CDR1 as MNHEY and CDR2 as SMNVEV (reference sequence). The CDR3 DNA reads TGTGCCAGCAGTTTAGGGGACAGGGCCTACGAGCAGTACTTC. The encoded protein is CASSLGDRAYEQYF.

The chain recombines TRBV5-4 with TRBJ1-2, with no clear D. Trimming removed 0 bases from V and 6 bases from J, with 12 bases in between. Per the germline V gene, CDR1 is SGHNT and CDR2 is YYREEE (reference sequence). The CDR3 runs to 14 residues. The CDR3 bases are TGTGCCAGCAGCTTGGCGCTTAATGTCCATGGCTACACCTTC. Translating it yields CASSLALNVHGYTF.

The chain recombines TRBV5-1 with TRBJ2-7; D is ambiguous. Germline CDR1 SGHRS, CDR2 YFSETQ. Trimming removed 5 bases from V and 2 bases from J, with 11 bases in between. The CDR3 covers 13 residues. Here the CDR3 DNA reads TGCGCCAGCAGGATTGCCGGACCCTACGAGCAGTACTTC. Translating gives CASRIAGPYEQYF.

The J gene is TRBJ2-7, the V gene TRBV2, with D perhaps given as TRBD1 or TRBD2 (5 bases each). The germline gives CDR1 SNHLY, CDR2 FYNNEI. The V gene lost 3 bases and the J gene lost 4 bases, with 13 bases spanning the gap. CDR3 length: 14 amino acids. CDR3 amino acids: CASSDAPGSYEQYF. The CDR3 bases are TGTGCCAGCAGTGACGCGCCAGGGAGTTACGAGCAGTACTTC.

This clone was recorded once. This chain joins TRBV7-9 and TRBJ2-7; weak D call: TRBD1 (6 bases). The germline V and J ends were trimmed by 5 bases and 3 bases, with 17 bases remaining between them. Germline-derived CDR1 and CDR2 are SEHNR and FQNEAQ (reference sequence). The CDR3 runs 15 residues. The CDR3 region has the DNA TGTGCCAGCAGCGATGGACAGTTAGGTAACTACGAGCAGTACTTC. It encodes CASSDGQLGNYEQYF.

J is TRBJ2-7 and V is TRBV11-3; no reliable D call. Trimming left V 6 bases short and J 5 bases short, with 14 bases between. The germline V gene has CDR1 SGHNT and CDR2 YENEEA. The CDR3 covers 13 residues. The CDR3 spells CASSPPRVNEQYF. The CDR3 DNA reads as TGTGCCAGCAGTCCCCCTCGGGTAAACGAGCAGTACTTC.

This chain joins TRBV15 and TRBJ2-7; tentatively, D is TRBD1 (5 bases). This CDR3 spans 13 amino acids. Trimming cost V 4 bases and J 6 bases, with 13 bases left between them. The V gene's germline CDR1 is LNHNV and CDR2 YYDKDF (reference sequence). CDR3 nucleotide sequence: TGTGCCACCAGCACCCCCCTGCAGGGCGAGCAGTACTTC. Its translation: CATSTPLQGEQYF.

This chain uses TRBV6-5 with TRBJ1-2; tentatively, D is TRBD1 (5 bases). V was clipped by 0 bases and J by 14 bases, with 16 bases between them. The length of the CDR3 is 13 residues. CDR1 and CDR2 from the germline V gene are MNHEY and SVGAGI. DNA for the CDR3: TGTGCCAGCAGTTACTCGAAGGCAGGGCCCGCGACCTTC. This encodes CASSYSKAGPATF.

The rearrangement uses TRBV19 and TRBJ2-1; a weak D match, TRBD1 (5 bases). CDR1 and CDR2 (germline): LNHDA, SQIVND (reference sequence). The length of the CDR3 is 13 residues. Trimming pared 4 bases from V and 7 bases from J, leaving 11 bases between. The CDR3 loop is CASSTHRLNEQFF. The DNA for the CDR3 is TGTGCCAGTAGTACCCACAGGTTAAATGAGCAGTTCTTC.

Concerning this clone itself: The identical CDR3 is also encoded by other nucleotide sequences in the sample. The gene calls are TRBV6-1 and TRBJ2-4; 9 nucleotides match TRBD1. Germline assignment: CDR1 MNHNS and CDR2 SASEGT. The V and J ends lost 6 bases and 0 bases, in that order; junction bases with no gene match: 3. The CDR3 spans 15 residues. CDR3 sequence reads: CASRQGAIAKNIQYF. The CDR3 DNA reads TGTGCCAGCAGACAGGGGGCAATAGCCAAAAACATTCAGTACTTC.

The CDR3 loop reads CASIGGIFANTGELFF. CDR3 DNA sequence: TGCGCCAGCATAGGTGGGATTTTTGCGAACACCGGGGAGCTGTTTTTT. The chain joins TRBV5-1 to TRBJ2-2; D unclear. The CDR3 spans 16 residues. CDR1 is SGHRS and CDR2 is YFSETQ in the germline V gene. Trimming removed 6 bases from V and 0 bases from J, with 15 bases in between.

The CDR3 DNA reads TGCGCCAGCAGCTTCGGGGACAACAATGAGCAGTTCTTC. It encodes CASSFGDNNEQFF. The gene calls are TRBV5-1 and TRBJ2-1; tentatively, D is TRBD1 (6 bases). V was shortened by 2 bases and J by 5 bases, with 8 bases between the two germline ends. Germline CDR1 and CDR2: SGHRS and YFSETQ. The CDR3 runs to 13 residues.

V gene TRBV28 combines with J gene TRBJ1-2; D is possibly TRBD1 (6 bases). The CDR3 sequence is 14 residues long. Trimming took off 5 bases at V and 4 bases at J, with 14 bases between the two ends. The germline V gene has CDR1 MDHEN and CDR2 SYDVKM. The CDR3 protein is CASSPGEKLYGYTF. In DNA, the CDR3 is TGTGCCAGCAGTCCAGGGGAGAAACTCTATGGCTACACCTTC.

This clone occurred once. J is TRBJ2-3 and V is TRBV18; no definite D call. With 3 bases removed from V and 2 bases from J, the gap between germline ends came to 9 bases. Germline CDR1 reads KGHSH; CDR2 reads LQKENI. CDR3 length: 14 residues. The CDR3 DNA reads as TGTGCCAGCTCACCTGACCGCTACACAGATACGCAGTATTTT. This translates into CASSPDRYTDTQYF.

The chain links TRBV4-3 to TRBJ2-3; TRBD1 aligns across 8 bases. Per the germline V gene, CDR1 is LGHNA and CDR2 is YSLEER. Losses at the gene ends were 0 bases for V and 1 base for J; bases not matched to a gene: 6. The CDR3 loop spans 17 amino acids. CDR3 sequence (DNA): TGCGCCAGCAGCCAAGACAGGGGGCTAAGTGGCACAGATACGCAGTATTTT. Translated: CASSQDRGLSGTDTQYF.

This sequence joins TRBV19 and TRBJ1-1, with 9 positions matching TRBD1. CDR3 size: 16 residues. J gave up 1 base and V 6 bases, and 9 bases lay outside the gene matches. In germline, CDR1 is LNHDA, CDR2 SQIVND (reference sequence). The CDR3 spells CASSGGQGGWNTEAFF. CDR3 nucleotide sequence: TGTGCCAGTAGCGGGGGACAGGGAGGTTGGAACACTGAAGCTTTCTTT.

The chain uses TRBV11-2 and TRBJ2-7, with D hard to call. From germline, CDR1 is SGHAT and CDR2 FQNNGV. The CDR3 extends over 15 amino acids. V was shortened by 3 bases and J by 0 bases, with 12 bases between the two germline ends. The CDR3 DNA reads TGTGCCAGCAGCTTGCGGTTTCCCCCCTCCTACGAGCAGTACTTC. Residues: CASSLRFPPSYEQYF.

The rearrangement links TRBV9 to TRBJ2-1; D may be TRBD1 or TRBD2 (5 bases each). The germline CDR1 and CDR2 sequences are SGDLS and YYNGEE. The CDR3 has 15 amino acids. Between the trimmed V and J ends, which lost 3 bases and 5 bases, there was a span of 15 bases. The chain's CDR3 is CASSAPPGPNNEQFF. The CDR3 nucleotides read TGTGCCAGCAGCGCCCCCCCGGGGCCGAACAATGAGCAGTTCTTC.

The chain is built from TRBV27 and TRBJ2-2; TRBD2 aligns across 14 bases. The CDR3 runs to 17 residues. Germline V gene sequence: CDR1 MNHEY, CDR2 SMNVEV (reference sequence). The V segment lost 4 bases and the J segment 7 bases; nucleotides outside the gene matches: 8. The CDR3 sequence is CASSSRLAGGYDGELFF. Here the CDR3 DNA reads TGTGCCAGCAGTTCAAGACTAGCGGGAGGGTATGACGGGGAGCTGTTTTTT.

The rearrangement uses TRBV2 and TRBJ1-2, with 8 bases identical to TRBD1. Germline V gives CDR1 SNHLY, CDR2 FYNNEI. CDR3 length: 13 residues. Unmatched junction bases numbered 10, after V lost 8 bases and J lost 8 bases. CDR3 amino acids: CASEDRTGLGYTF. In nucleotides, the CDR3 is TGTGCCAGCGAGGATCGGACAGGGCTCGGCTACACCTTC.

The chain combines TRBV29-1 with TRBJ2-2; 7 bases match TRBD1. Germline V gene sequence: CDR1 SQVTM, CDR2 ANQGSEA. Trimming took 4 bases from V and 5 from J; bases not matched to a gene: 10. This CDR3 comprises 15 residues. The CDR3 reads CSVALYRGRTGELFF. In DNA form, the CDR3 reads TGCAGCGTTGCCCTATACAGGGGTCGAACCGGGGAGCTGTTTTTT.

This rearrangement joins TRBV27 to TRBJ2-3; 10 bases fit TRBD1. V shed 6 bases and J 4 bases; nucleotides not matched to a gene: 4. CDR1 and CDR2 (germline): MNHEY, SMNVEV (reference sequence). The CDR3 consists of 14 residues. Here the CDR3 DNA reads TGTGCCAGCAGACGGACAGGGGGGCCAGATACGCAGTATTTT. This gives the protein CASRRTGGPDTQYF.

The gene calls are TRBV6-1 and TRBJ2-7; D call uncertain. The CDR3 covers 14 residues. V lost 3 bases and J lost 4, with 13 bases in between. Germline V lookup: CDR1 MNHNS, CDR2 SASEGT. For the CDR3, the DNA is TGTGCCAGCAGTGACAGCCGGAGAGGATACGAGCAGTACTTC. Translation: CASSDSRRGYEQYF.

This clone has only a few counts. The chain recombines TRBV28 with TRBJ2-7; D might be TRBD2 (5 bases). The CDR3 spans 14 residues. Germline V gives CDR1 MDHEN, CDR2 SYDVKM. V was clipped by 3 bases and J by 1 base, with 10 bases between them. CDR3 nucleotide sequence: TGTGCCAGCAGTTTTAATGGAGGATCCTACGAGCAGTACTTC. Protein: CASSFNGGSYEQYF.

This clone showed up just once. The chain carries TRBV5-6 and TRBJ1-5; D perhaps matches TRBD1 (6 bases). The CDR3 is made up of 15 amino acids. The ends were cut back, 0 bases at V and 1 base at J, with 8 bases in the middle. Per the germline V gene, CDR1 is SGHDT and CDR2 is YYEEEE. DNA for the CDR3: TGTGCCAGCAGCTTGGCAGGGGTGAGCAATCAGCCCCAGCATTTT. It specifies CASSLAGVSNQPQHF.

The J gene is TRBJ2-5, the V gene TRBV9; the D gene is possibly TRBD2 (6 bases). Trimming cost V 0 bases and J 0 bases, with 18 bases left between them. The CDR3 is 18 residues long. Germline V lookup: CDR1 SGDLS, CDR2 YYNGEE. As DNA, the CDR3 is TGTGCCAGCAGCGTAGGGGGTAGGAGGGGTCCGTACCAAGAGACCCAGTACTTC. Translation gives CASSVGGRRGPYQETQYF.

The V gene is TRBV5-4, the J gene TRBJ1-4, with 7 nucleotides matching TRBD1. V gave up 4 bases and J gave up 7 bases; unmatched junction bases: 7. Per the germline V gene, CDR1 is SGHNT and CDR2 is YYREEE (reference sequence). The CDR3 has 14 residues. Here the CDR3 reads CASSQDRVGEKLFF. Written as DNA, the CDR3 is TGTGCCAGCAGCCAAGACAGGGTCGGTGAAAAACTGTTTTTT. Supplemented by reference TRBV5-4 and TRBJ1-4, the full variable domain reads ETGVTQSPTHLIKTRGQQVTLRCSSQSGHNTVSWYQQALGQGPQFIFQYYREEENGRGNFPPRFSGLQFPNYSSELNVNALELDDSALYLCASSQDRVGEKLFFGSGTQLSVL.